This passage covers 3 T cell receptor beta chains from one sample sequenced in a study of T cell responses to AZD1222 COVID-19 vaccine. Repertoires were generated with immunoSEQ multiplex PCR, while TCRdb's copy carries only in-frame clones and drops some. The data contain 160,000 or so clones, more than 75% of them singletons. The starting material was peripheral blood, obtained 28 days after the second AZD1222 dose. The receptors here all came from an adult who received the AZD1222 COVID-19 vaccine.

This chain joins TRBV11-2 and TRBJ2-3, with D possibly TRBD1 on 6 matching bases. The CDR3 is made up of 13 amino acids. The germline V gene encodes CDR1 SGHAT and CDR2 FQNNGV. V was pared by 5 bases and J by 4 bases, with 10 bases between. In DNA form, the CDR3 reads TGTGCCAGCAGCGACACAGGGCCAGATACGCAGTATTTT. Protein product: CASSDTGPDTQYF. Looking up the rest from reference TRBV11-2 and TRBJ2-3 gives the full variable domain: EAGVAQSPRYKIIEKRQSVAFWCNPISGHATLYWYQQILGQGPKLLIQFQNNGVVDDSQLPKDRFSAERLKGVDSTLKIQPAKLEDSAVYLCASSDTGPDTQYFGPGTRLTVL.

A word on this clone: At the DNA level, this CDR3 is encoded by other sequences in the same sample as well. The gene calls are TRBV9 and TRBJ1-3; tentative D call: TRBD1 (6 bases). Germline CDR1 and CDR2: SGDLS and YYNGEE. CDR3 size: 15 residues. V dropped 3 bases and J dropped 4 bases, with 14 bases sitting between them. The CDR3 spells CASSGIGGVGNTIYF. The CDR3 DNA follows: TGTGCCAGCAGCGGGATCGGGGGCGTGGGAAACACCATATATTTT.

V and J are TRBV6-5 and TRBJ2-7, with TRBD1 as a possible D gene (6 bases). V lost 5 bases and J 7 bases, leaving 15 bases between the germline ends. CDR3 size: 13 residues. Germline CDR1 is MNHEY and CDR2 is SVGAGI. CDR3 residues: CASSKTRGWEQYF. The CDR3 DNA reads TGTGCCAGCAGTAAAACCAGGGGCTGGGAGCAGTACTTC.